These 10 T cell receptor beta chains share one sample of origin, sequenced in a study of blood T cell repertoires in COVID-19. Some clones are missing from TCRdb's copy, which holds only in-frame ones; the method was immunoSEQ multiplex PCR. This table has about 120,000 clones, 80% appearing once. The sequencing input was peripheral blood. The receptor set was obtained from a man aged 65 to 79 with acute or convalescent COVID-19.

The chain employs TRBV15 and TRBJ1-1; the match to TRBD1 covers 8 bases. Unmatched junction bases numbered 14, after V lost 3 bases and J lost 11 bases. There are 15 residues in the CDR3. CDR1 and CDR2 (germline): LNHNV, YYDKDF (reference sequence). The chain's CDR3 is CATSRDVTTTGAAFF. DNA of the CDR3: TGTGCCACCAGCAGGGACGTTACCACGACAGGGGCCGCTTTCTTT. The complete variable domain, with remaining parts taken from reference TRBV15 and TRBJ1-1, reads DAMVIQNPRYQVTQFGKPVTLSCSQTLNHNVMYWYQQKSSQAPKLLFHYYDKDFNNEADTPDNFQSRRPNTSFCFLDIRSPGLGDTAMYLCATSRDVTTTGAAFFGQGTRLTVV.

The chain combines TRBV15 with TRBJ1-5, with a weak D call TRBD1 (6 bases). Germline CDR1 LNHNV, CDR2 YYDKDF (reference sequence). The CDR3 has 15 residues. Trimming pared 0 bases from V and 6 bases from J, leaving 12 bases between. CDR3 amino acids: CATSRDGRGGQPQHF. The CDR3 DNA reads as TGTGCCACCAGCAGAGATGGGAGGGGGGGTCAGCCCCAGCATTTT.

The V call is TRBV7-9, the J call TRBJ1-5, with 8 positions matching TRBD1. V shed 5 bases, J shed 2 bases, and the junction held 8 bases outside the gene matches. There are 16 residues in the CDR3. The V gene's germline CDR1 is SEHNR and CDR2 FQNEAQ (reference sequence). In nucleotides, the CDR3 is TGTGCCAGCAGCCGGACAGGGATCGGGGGCAATCAGCCCCAGCATTTT. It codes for CASSRTGIGGNQPQHF.

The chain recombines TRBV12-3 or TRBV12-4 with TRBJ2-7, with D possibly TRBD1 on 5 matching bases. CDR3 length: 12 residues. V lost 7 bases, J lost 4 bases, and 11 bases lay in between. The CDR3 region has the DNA TGTGCCAGCAAACGCGACAGTTACGAGCAGTACTTC. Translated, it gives CASKRDSYEQYF.

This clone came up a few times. CDR3 sequence (DNA): TGTGCCAGCAGCTTTCTTGGGACAGGGAACGGTTCACCCCTCCACTTT. As protein: CASSFLGTGNGSPLHF. The chain links TRBV7-2 to TRBJ1-6; 9 nucleotides match TRBD1. Germline loops: CDR1 SGHTA, CDR2 FQGNSA. V gave up 3 bases and J gave up 9 bases; unmatched junction bases: 9. The CDR3 consists of 16 residues. Combining the CDR3 with reference TRBV7-2 and TRBJ1-6 gives the whole variable domain GAGVSQSPSNKVTEKGKDVELRCDPISGHTALYWYRQSLGQGLEFLIYFQGNSAPDKSGLPSDRFSAERTGGSVSTLTIQRTQQEDSAVYLCASSFLGTGNGSPLHFGNGTRLTVT.

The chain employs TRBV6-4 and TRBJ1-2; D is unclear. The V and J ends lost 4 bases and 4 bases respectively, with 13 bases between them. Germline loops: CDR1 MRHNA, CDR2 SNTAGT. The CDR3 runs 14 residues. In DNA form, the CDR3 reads TGTGCCAGCAGTGCGGAGGCTGGGAGCTATGGCTACACCTTC. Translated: CASSAEAGSYGYTF.

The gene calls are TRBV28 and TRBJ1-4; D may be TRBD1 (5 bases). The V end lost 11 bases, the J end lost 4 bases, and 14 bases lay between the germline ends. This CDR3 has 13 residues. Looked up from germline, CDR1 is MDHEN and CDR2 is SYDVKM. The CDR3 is CACRGTLNEKLFF. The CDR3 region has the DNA TGTGCCTGCCGGGGGACCCTTAATGAAAAACTGTTTTTT.

CDR3 residues: CASSSRTSGGFLDEQFF. CDR3 bases: TGTGCCAGCAGCTCACGGACTAGCGGGGGGTTCTTGGATGAGCAGTTCTTC. The chain links TRBV4-2 to TRBJ2-1; 14 positions match TRBD2. The germline CDR1 and CDR2 sequences are LGHNA and YNFKEQ. CDR3 length: 17 amino acids. V trimming: 5 bases; J trimming: 8 bases; junction bases outside the gene matches: 11.

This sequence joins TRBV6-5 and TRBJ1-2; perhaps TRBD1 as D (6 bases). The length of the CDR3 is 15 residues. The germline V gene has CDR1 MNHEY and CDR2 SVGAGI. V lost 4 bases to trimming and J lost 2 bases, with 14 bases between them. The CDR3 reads CASSWTVSQNYGYTF. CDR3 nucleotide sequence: TGTGCCAGCAGTTGGACAGTGTCCCAAAACTATGGCTACACCTTC.

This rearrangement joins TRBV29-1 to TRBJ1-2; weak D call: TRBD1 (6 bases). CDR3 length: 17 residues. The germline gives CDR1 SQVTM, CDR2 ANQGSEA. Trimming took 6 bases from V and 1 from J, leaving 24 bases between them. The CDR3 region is CSVRTDTSNHDNYGYTF. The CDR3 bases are TGCAGCGTCAGGACAGACACGTCGAACCACGATAACTATGGCTACACCTTC. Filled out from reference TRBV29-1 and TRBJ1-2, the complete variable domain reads SAVISQKPSRDICQRGTSLTIQCQVDSQVTMMFWYRQQPGQSLTLIATANQGSEATYESGFVIDKFPISRPNLTFSTLTVSNMSPEDSSIYLCSVRTDTSNHDNYGYTFGSGTRLTVV.